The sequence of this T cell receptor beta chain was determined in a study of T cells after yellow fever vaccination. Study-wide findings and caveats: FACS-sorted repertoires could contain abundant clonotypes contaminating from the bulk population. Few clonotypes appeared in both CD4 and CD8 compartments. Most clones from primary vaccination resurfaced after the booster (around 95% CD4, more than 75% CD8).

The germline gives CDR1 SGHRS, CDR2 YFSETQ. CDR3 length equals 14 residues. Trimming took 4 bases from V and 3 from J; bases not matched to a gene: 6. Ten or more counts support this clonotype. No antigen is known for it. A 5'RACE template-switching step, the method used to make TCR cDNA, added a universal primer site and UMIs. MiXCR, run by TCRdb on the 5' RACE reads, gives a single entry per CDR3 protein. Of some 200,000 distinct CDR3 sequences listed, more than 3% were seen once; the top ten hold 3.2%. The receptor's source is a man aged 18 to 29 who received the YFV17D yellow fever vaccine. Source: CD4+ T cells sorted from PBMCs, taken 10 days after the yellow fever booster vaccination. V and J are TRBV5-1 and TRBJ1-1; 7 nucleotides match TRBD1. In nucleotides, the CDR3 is TGCGCCAGCAGCCGACAGGGCGAGGACACTGAAGCTTTCTTT. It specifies CASSRQGEDTEAFF.